The 25 T cell receptor beta chains below come from one sample, sequenced in a study of molecular identifiers for immune sequencing clone quantification. MiXCR, applied by TCRdb to the PCR reads, yields one record per CDR3 protein. The profile shows about 320,000 distinct CDR3 sequences, about a fifth of them singletons. Source material: naive CD8+ T cells from blood, with Jurkat cell RNA spiked in. Documented subset: FACS-sorted CD8+CD4-CCR7+CD45RA+ naive T cells. The receptors stem from a human donor in good health. Some libraries in this study had Jurkat cell RNA spiked in.

The V gene is TRBV18, the J gene TRBJ2-1; D is ambiguous. V dropped 6 bases and J dropped 3 bases, with 15 bases sitting between them. The CDR3 is 15 residues long. Germline-derived CDR1 and CDR2 are KGHSH and LQKENI. The DNA for the CDR3 is TGTGCCAGCTCCGATGGGGTAGGATACTACAATGAGCAGTTCTTC. Amino acids: CASSDGVGYYNEQFF.

This clonotype was observed at least ten times. Sequence at one end of the junction differs from germline and may be a read error. The genes are TRBV6-1 and TRBJ2-1; D remains ambiguous. Germline values: CDR1 MNHNS, CDR2 SASEGT. This CDR3 spans 14 amino acids. CDR3 amino acids: CASTERPSYNEQFF. The DNA for the CDR3 is TGTGCCAGCACTGAACGGCCCTCCTACAATGAGCAGTTCTTC.

This clonotype was recorded a few times. This sequence may be a read error, since a much larger clone differs from it by one base. The CDR3 loop reads CVSSPYPDSSSYEQYF. The CDR3 DNA reads as TGTGTCAGCAGCCCGTATCCGGACAGTTCCTCCTACGAGCAGTACTTC. The chain carries TRBV7-6 and TRBJ2-7; D might be TRBD1 (6 bases). CDR3 length: 16 residues. Germline V gene data show CDR1 as SGHVS and CDR2 as FNYEAQ.

This clonotype was seen more than once but under ten times. The chain recombines TRBV19 with TRBJ2-1; 9 positions match TRBD2. There are 19 residues in the CDR3. V shed 5 bases, J shed 10 bases, and the junction held 24 bases outside the gene matches. Germline lookup yields CDR1 LNHDA and CDR2 SQIVND (reference sequence). CDR3: CASSAREMTSGPRQGEQFF. The CDR3 DNA reads as TGTGCCAGTAGTGCCCGAGAGATGACTAGCGGACCCCGCCAAGGGGAGCAGTTCTTC.

This clonotype came up a few times. The rearrangement uses TRBV27 and TRBJ1-5, with unresolved D. V lost 5 bases, J lost 0 bases, and 11 bases lay in between. Germline V gene sequence: CDR1 MNHEY, CDR2 SMNVEV (reference sequence). The CDR3 spans 15 residues. Written as DNA, the CDR3 is TGTGCCAGCAGTCCAACATGGTATAGCAATCAGCCCCAGCATTTT. Translating gives CASSPTWYSNQPQHF.

This clonotype came up a few times. The chain recombines TRBV19 with TRBJ2-3; D not certain. The CDR3 is 15 amino acids. The germline CDR1 and CDR2 sequences are LNHDA and SQIVND (reference sequence). The V end lost 3 bases, the J end lost 3 bases, and 13 bases lay between the germline ends. The CDR3 loop is CASSIWQSGTDTQYF. CDR3 DNA sequence: TGTGCCAGTAGTATTTGGCAGTCTGGGACAGATACGCAGTATTTT.

This clonotype has only a few counts. This chain uses TRBV9 with TRBJ1-3; TRBD1 matches 9 bases. J lost 9 bases, V lost 4 bases, and 5 bases had no gene match. The CDR3 consists of 13 residues. The germline CDR1 and CDR2 sequences are SGDLS and YYNGEE. The CDR3 nucleotides read TGTGCCAGCAGCAAACAGGGGGCGGGCACCATATATTTT. As protein: CASSKQGAGTIYF.

This clonotype was recorded a few times. The chain joins TRBV27 to TRBJ1-5; no clear D gene. Trimming cost V 6 bases and J 0 bases, with 15 bases left between them. The CDR3 is 16 residues long. CDR1 is MNHEY, CDR2 SMNVEV, per germline (reference sequence). CDR3 sequence reads: CASSPLTGYSNQPQHF. The CDR3 DNA is TGTGCCAGCAGCCCCCTGACCGGTTATAGCAATCAGCCCCAGCATTTT.

As for this clonotype: This may arise from a read error, as a much more abundant clone is one base away. The CDR3 region is CASSLDPWRTGLNSPLHF. The CDR3 DNA sequence: TGTGCCAGCAGCTTAGACCCCTGGAGGACCGGTCTTAATTCACCCCTCCACTTT. J is TRBJ1-6 and V is TRBV7-2; the D is unclear. Trimming took 1 base from V and 6 from J, leaving 19 bases between them. The germline gives CDR1 SGHTA, CDR2 FQGNSA. This CDR3 is 18 amino acids long.

This clonotype was picked up many times. This chain links TRBV12-3 or TRBV12-4 with TRBJ1-5, with no clear D. The germline V and J ends were trimmed by 3 bases and 1 base, with 10 bases remaining between them. The CDR3 has 15 amino acids. In DNA, the CDR3 is TGTGCCAGCAGTTTTGGGATTTTAAGCAATCAGCCCCAGCATTTT. This codes for CASSFGILSNQPQHF.

CDR3 residues: CASSLGGNSPLHF. CDR3 DNA sequence: TGTGCCAGCAGTTTAGGGGGAAATTCACCCCTCCACTTT. The chain is built from TRBV12-3 or TRBV12-4 and TRBJ1-6; D is ambiguous. This CDR3 has 13 residues. Trimming cost V 1 base and J 7 bases, with 5 bases left between them.

In the case of this clonotype: It may be a read error: a sequence one base away is much more abundant. CDR3 nucleotides: TGTGCCAGCAGTTCTCTCAGGGATAGCAATCAGCCCCAGCATTTT. It is translated as CASSSLRDSNQPQHF. The genes are TRBV27 and TRBJ1-5, with D possibly being TRBD1 (5 bases). Trimming shortened V by 4 bases and J by 0 bases, and 10 bases separated the two germline ends. Germline loops: CDR1 MNHEY, CDR2 SMNVEV (reference sequence). The CDR3 is 15 amino acids.

This clonotype showed up many times. The rearrangement uses TRBV5-1 and TRBJ2-4, with D perhaps assigned TRBD1 or TRBD2 (5 bases each). V dropped 4 bases and J dropped 8 bases, with 25 bases sitting between them. The CDR3 sequence is 17 residues long. From germline, CDR1 is SGHRS and CDR2 YFSETQ. The CDR3 protein is CASSQGPQGVMGDIQYF. The DNA of the CDR3 is TGCGCCAGCAGCCAGGGCCCCCAGGGCGTAATGGGGGACATTCAGTACTTC.

For this clonotype: As the CDR3 is not closed by the conserved phenylalanine or tryptophan, this likely results from a read error. Because the CDR3's place on the DNA is in doubt, the DNA is left out and the CDR3 is given as listed by TCRdb. CDR3 residues: CASSFSSLNGCTL. This chain links TRBV27 with TRBJ1-2. The germline CDR1 and CDR2 sequences are MNHEY and SMNVEV (reference sequence). The CDR3 is made up of 13 amino acids, end residues included.

This clonotype was observed many times. The genes are TRBV28 and TRBJ1-4, with a possible D match to TRBD1 (5 bases). CDR1 MDHEN and CDR2 SYDVKM come from the germline V gene. Trimming removed 2 bases from V and 8 bases from J, with 15 bases in between. This CDR3 region has 15 residues. The CDR3 DNA reads as TGTGCCAGCAGTTTACCCCAGTCAGGGCAAGAAAAACTGTTTTTT. As protein: CASSLPQSGQEKLFF.

This clonotype was counted at least ten times. The chain joins TRBV9 to TRBJ2-2; no reliable D call. Trimming stripped 5 bases from V and 5 bases from J, with 4 bases between. Germline V gene lookup returns CDR1 SGDLS and CDR2 YYNGEE. The length of the CDR3 is 11 residues. The CDR3 protein is CASSGTGELFF. CDR3 DNA sequence: TGTGCCAGCAGTGGTACCGGGGAGCTGTTTTTT. The variable domain in full, completed from reference TRBV9 and TRBJ2-2, reads DSGVTQTPKHLITATGQRVTLRCSPRSGDLSVYWYQQSLDQGLQFLIQYYNGEERAKGNILERFSAQQFPDLHSELNLSSLELGDSALYFCASSGTGELFFGEGSRLTVL.

This clonotype was detected many times. The chain is built from TRBV29-1 and TRBJ1-1; D perhaps matches TRBD1 (6 bases). Trimming cost V 5 bases and J 5 bases, with 12 bases left between them. The CDR3 length is 12 residues. Germline V gives CDR1 SQVTM, CDR2 ANQGSEA. DNA of the CDR3: TGCAGCGTTCTGGGGGCGTTTACTGAAGCTTTCTTT. Its protein product is CSVLGAFTEAFF. The full variable domain, in which reference TRBV29-1 and TRBJ1-1 provide the parts outside the CDR3, is SAVISQKPSRDICQRGTSLTIQCQVDSQVTMMFWYRQQPGQSLTLIATANQGSEATYESGFVIDKFPISRPNLTFSTLTVSNMSPEDSSIYLCSVLGAFTEAFFGQGTRLTVV.

This clonotype was observed at least ten times. V is TRBV4-1 and J is TRBJ1-6; D call uncertain. Per germline, CDR1 MGHRA and CDR2 YSYEKL. V was cut by 0 bases and J by 5 bases, with 11 bases left in between. The CDR3 runs 16 residues. The CDR3 DNA reads TGCGCCAGCAGCCAAGAAATGACCCTTGATAATTCACCCCTCCACTTT. Its translation: CASSQEMTLDNSPLHF.

There are many counts of this clonotype. CDR3 loop: CASSYSLRTRNSGANVLTF. In DNA, the CDR3 is TGTGCCAGCAGTTACTCTCTTCGGACTAGAAACTCTGGGGCCAACGTCCTGACTTTC. The rearrangement joins TRBV6-2 or TRBV6-3 to TRBJ2-6; 7 bases are shared with TRBD2. Germline V CDR1 and CDR2: MNHEY, SVGEGT. The CDR3 has 19 residues. Losses at the gene ends were 0 bases for V and 0 bases for J; bases not matched to a gene: 8.

In this sample, this clonotype turned up many times. The chain couples TRBV13 to TRBJ2-7, with 7 bases lining up with TRBD1. After removal of 5 bases from V and 3 bases from J, the junction contained 10 bases not matched to a gene. The CDR3 totals 15 residues. Looked up from germline, CDR1 is PRHDT and CDR2 is FYEKMQ (reference sequence). Here the CDR3 reads CASSPGTASYYEQYF. CDR3 nucleotides: TGTGCCAGCAGCCCGGGGACAGCTTCATACTACGAGCAGTACTTC. Complete variable domain (other parts from reference TRBV13 and TRBJ2-7): AAGVIQSPRHLIKEKRETATLKCYPIPRHDTVYWYQQGPGQDPQFLISFYEKMQSDKGSIPDRFSAQQFSDYHSELNMSSLELGDSALYFCASSPGTASYYEQYFGPGTRLTVT.

This clonotype was observed at least ten times. V is TRBV5-1 and J is TRBJ2-7; D tentatively reads TRBD1 or TRBD2 (5 bases each). The germline V gene has CDR1 SGHRS and CDR2 YFSETQ. Trimming removed 2 bases at V and 7 bases at J, with 22 bases between. The CDR3 length is 16 residues. The CDR3 spells CASSFGQGNIGREQYF. Here the CDR3 DNA reads TGCGCCAGCAGCTTCGGTCAGGGAAATATAGGGAGAGAGCAGTACTTC. Drawing the rest from reference TRBV5-1 and TRBJ2-7, the complete variable domain is KAGVTQTPRYLIKTRGQQVTLSCSPISGHRSVSWYQQTPGQGLQFLFEYFSETQRNKGNFPGRFSGRQFSNSRSEMNVSTLELGDSALYLCASSFGQGNIGREQYFGPGTRLTVT.

The chain couples TRBV5-6 to TRBJ2-7, with a tentative D call TRBD1 (6 bases). V lost 0 bases and J lost 4, with 14 bases in between. Looked up from germline, CDR1 is SGHDT and CDR2 is YYEEEE. The CDR3 contains 15 residues. CDR3 in amino acids: CASSLGQGLGYEQYF. CDR3 in DNA: TGTGCCAGCAGCTTGGGGCAGGGGCTAGGATACGAGCAGTACTTC.

The rearrangement links TRBV4-1 to TRBJ2-3; D ambiguous. Trimming cost V 4 bases and J 5 bases, with 13 bases left between them. The CDR3 is 14 amino acids. Germline CDR1 reads MGHRA; CDR2 reads YSYEKL. For the CDR3, the DNA is TGCGCCAGCAGCCCCCCCGAGGTCCTAGATACGCAGTATTTT. It is translated as CASSPPEVLDTQYF.

In the case of this clonotype: Given a much more abundant clone one base away, this may be a read error. Here the CDR3 omits its conserved ending phenylalanine or tryptophan, so a read error is the likely source. CDR3 sequence: CASSLNRGYGANVLTL. In nucleotides, the CDR3 is TGTGCCAGCAGTTTGAACAGGGGCTATGGGGCCAACGTCCTGACTCTC. The chain links TRBV5-3 to TRBJ2-6; 7 positions agree with TRBD1. TRBV5-3 is an ORF for which the function is uncertain. The junction had 11 bases not matched to a gene; V was cut back by 8 bases and J by 3 bases. The CDR3 has 16 residues.

This clonotype was observed at least ten times. The chain carries TRBV19 and TRBJ2-2; D uncertain. The CDR3 has 13 residues. The ends were cut back, 1 base at V and 7 bases at J, with 7 bases in the middle. The germline V gene has CDR1 LNHDA and CDR2 SQIVND (reference sequence). Written as DNA, the CDR3 is TGTGCCAGTAGTATAGGGTTCGGCGGGGAGCTGTTTTTT. This sequence encodes CASSIGFGGELFF.